This T cell receptor beta chain originates from a study of T cell repertoires in cytomegalovirus infection. Points from the study as a whole: Carriers of CMV plus the relevant HLA were identified by cumulative public TCR beta family frequency.

The CDR3 consists of 15 residues. The germline V and J ends were trimmed by 4 bases and 0 bases, with 9 bases remaining between them. Germline V gene lookup returns CDR1 LGHDT and CDR2 YNNKEL (reference sequence). Notes on this clonotype: The target antigen is unknown.

Each CDR3 protein is one row after TCRdb ran MiXCR on the reads. Of some 400,000 distinct CDR3 sequences in the sample, 15% to 20% were seen once. Sequences were obtained from PBMCs. This chain links TRBV3-1 with TRBJ2-2; D is possibly TRBD1 (6 bases). The receptor was derived from a human donor in good health (CMV status not recorded). Some clones in this sample may be carry-over from other donors' samples. CDR3 region: CASSLQGPNTGELFF. The CDR3 DNA reads as TGTGCCAGCAGCCTCCAGGGGCCGAACACCGGGGAGCTGTTTTTT.